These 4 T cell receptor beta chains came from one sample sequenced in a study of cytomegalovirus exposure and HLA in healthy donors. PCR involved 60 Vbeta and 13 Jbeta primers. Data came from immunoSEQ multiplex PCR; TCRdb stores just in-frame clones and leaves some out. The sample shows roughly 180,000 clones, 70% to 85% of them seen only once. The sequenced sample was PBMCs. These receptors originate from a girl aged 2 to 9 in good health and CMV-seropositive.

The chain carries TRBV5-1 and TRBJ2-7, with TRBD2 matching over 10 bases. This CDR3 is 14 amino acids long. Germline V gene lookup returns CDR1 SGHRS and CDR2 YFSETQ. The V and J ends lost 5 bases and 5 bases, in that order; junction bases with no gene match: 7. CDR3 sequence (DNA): TGCGCCAGCAGGGCTAGCGGGAGTCTGAACGAGCAGTACTTC. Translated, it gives CASRASGSLNEQYF.

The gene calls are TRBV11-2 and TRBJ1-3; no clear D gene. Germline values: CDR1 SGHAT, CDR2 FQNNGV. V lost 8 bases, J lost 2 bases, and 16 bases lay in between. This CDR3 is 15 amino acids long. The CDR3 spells CASSPLGRAGNTIYF. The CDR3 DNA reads TGTGCCAGCTCTCCTCTAGGGAGGGCTGGAAACACCATATATTTT.

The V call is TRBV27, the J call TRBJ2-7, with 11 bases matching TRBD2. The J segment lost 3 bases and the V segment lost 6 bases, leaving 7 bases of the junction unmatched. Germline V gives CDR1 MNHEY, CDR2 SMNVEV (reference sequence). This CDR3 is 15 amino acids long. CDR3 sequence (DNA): TGTGCCAGCAGCTGGGGGACTAGCGGCATCTACGAGCAGTACTTC. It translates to CASSWGTSGIYEQYF.

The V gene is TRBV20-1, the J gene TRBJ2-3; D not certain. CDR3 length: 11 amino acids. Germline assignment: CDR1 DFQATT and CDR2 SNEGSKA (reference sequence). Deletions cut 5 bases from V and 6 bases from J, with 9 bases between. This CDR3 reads CSAGPGDTQYF. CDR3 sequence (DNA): TGCAGTGCTGGGCCTGGGGATACGCAGTATTTT.